One and the same sample provided the 29 T cell receptor beta chains below, sequenced in a study of blood T cell repertoires in COVID-19. The table came from immunoSEQ multiplex PCR; TCRdb's copy has only in-frame clones and leaves some out. The table has approximately 76,000 clones, approximately 80% seen once. The sequencing input was peripheral blood. These TCRs come from a man aged 50 to 59 with acute or convalescent COVID-19.

This chain joins TRBV9 and TRBJ2-1, with 12 bases fitting TRBD2. Trimming at V came to 3 bases and at J to 0 bases, leaving 10 bases not matched to a gene. Germline V gene data show CDR1 as SGDLS and CDR2 as YYNGEE. This CDR3 comprises 19 residues. CDR3 nucleotides: TGTGCCAGCAGCGAGGGAGGACTAGCGGGGACGAGCTCCTACAATGAGCAGTTCTTC. Amino acid sequence: CASSEGGLAGTSSYNEQFF.

V gene TRBV2 combines with J gene TRBJ2-5; maybe TRBD1 (5 bases). The CDR3 is made up of 13 amino acids. CDR1 SNHLY and CDR2 FYNNEI come from the germline V gene. Trimming shortened V by 4 bases and J by 4 bases, and 10 bases separated the two germline ends. CDR3 amino acids: CASSVNRLETQYF. Here the CDR3 DNA reads TGTGCCAGCAGTGTGAACAGGCTAGAGACCCAGTACTTC.

This chain joins TRBV7-2 and TRBJ1-2; D gene ambiguous. The CDR3 has 16 amino acids. V dropped 0 bases and J dropped 0 bases, with 11 bases sitting between them. Germline V gene data show CDR1 as SGHTA and CDR2 as FQGNSA. In nucleotides, the CDR3 is TGTGCCAGCAGCTTAGCCCCGACACGGACTAACTATGGCTACACCTTC. This translates into CASSLAPTRTNYGYTF.

The chain links TRBV29-1 to TRBJ1-1; perhaps TRBD1 as D (5 bases). The CDR3 sequence is 13 residues long. Germline V lookup: CDR1 SQVTM, CDR2 ANQGSEA. V was shortened by 4 bases and J by 1 base, with 10 bases between the two germline ends. The CDR3 DNA is TGCAGCGTTGTGCGAAGGGGGAACACTGAAGCTTTCTTT. Its protein product is CSVVRRGNTEAFF.

This chain connects TRBV4-2 to TRBJ1-2, with D hard to call. Germline V gene lookup returns CDR1 LGHNA and CDR2 YNFKEQ. V was trimmed by 0 bases and J by 5 bases, leaving 22 bases between them. This CDR3 has 18 residues. The CDR3 coding sequence is TGTGCCAGCAGCCAAGATAAGTTTATCTTGCCAGAGGTATATGGCTACACCTTC. Translation: CASSQDKFILPEVYGYTF.

This chain uses TRBV7-6 with TRBJ1-4; TRBD1 agrees at 10 bases. V lost 6 bases and J lost 5; bases outside the gene matches: 6. Germline V CDR1 and CDR2: SGHVS, FNYEAQ. The CDR3 runs to 15 residues. CDR3 sequence (DNA): TGTGCCAGCAGTCCAAGGACAGGGGGAAATGAAAAACTGTTTTTT. The encoded protein is CASSPRTGGNEKLFF.

This chain joins TRBV6-5 and TRBJ2-3; 7 positions match TRBD1. V lost 6 bases and J lost 0; bases outside the gene matches: 3. Looked up from germline, CDR1 is MNHEY and CDR2 is SVGAGI. There are 14 residues in the CDR3. In DNA form, the CDR3 reads TGTGCCAGCAGCCCGGGACAGAGCACAGATACGCAGTATTTT. It translates to CASSPGQSTDTQYF.

The V and J genes are TRBV7-2 and TRBJ1-6; D is uncertain. In germline, CDR1 is SGHTA, CDR2 FQGNSA. This CDR3 has 13 amino acids. Trimming left V 2 bases short and J 7 bases short, with 6 bases between. CDR3 residues: CASSLIRNSPLHF. CDR3 DNA: TGTGCCAGCAGCTTAATCCGGAATTCACCCCTCCACTTT.

This clone occurred a few times. CDR3 in DNA: TGTGCCAGCAGCTTAGGCGCAGGGGGCGTTTACGAGCAGTACTTC. This gives the protein CASSLGAGGVYEQYF. The chain carries TRBV11-3 and TRBJ2-7; TRBD1 agrees at 8 bases. The V segment lost 1 base and the J segment 4 bases; nucleotides outside the gene matches: 6. The CDR3 runs to 15 residues. Germline assignment: CDR1 SGHNT and CDR2 YENEEA.

The chain uses TRBV7-9 and TRBJ2-1; tentative D call: TRBD1 (5 bases). Germline CDR1 SEHNR, CDR2 FQNEAQ (reference sequence). Trimming left V 2 bases short and J 4 bases short, with 9 bases between. This CDR3 spans 14 amino acids. CDR3 coding DNA: TGTGCCAGCAGCTTAAGGGGAACTTACAATGAGCAGTTCTTC. Amino acids: CASSLRGTYNEQFF. The whole variable domain, remainder taken from reference TRBV7-9 and TRBJ2-1, is DTGVSQNPRHKITKRGQNVTFRCDPISEHNRLYWYRQTLGQGPEFLTYFQNEAQLEKSRLLSDRFSAERPKGSFSTLEIQRTEQGDSAMYLCASSLRGTYNEQFFGPGTRLTVL.

The rearrangement joins TRBV28 to TRBJ1-6; 7 bases fit TRBD1. J lost 9 bases, V lost 4 bases, and 12 bases had no gene match. CDR1 is MDHEN, CDR2 SYDVKM, per germline. The CDR3 has 16 amino acids. The CDR3 loop is CASSSTLGQTISPLHF. The CDR3, as DNA: TGTGCCAGCAGTTCTACCCTGGGACAGACTATTTCACCCCTCCACTTT.

This rearrangement joins TRBV24-1 to TRBJ2-1, with D perhaps matching TRBD1 (6 bases). Germline assignment: CDR1 KGHDR and CDR2 SFDVKD. The V gene lost 7 bases and the J gene lost 10 bases, with 10 bases spanning the gap. The CDR3 has 11 amino acids. This CDR3 is CATRGGREQFF. The CDR3 DNA sequence: TGTGCCACCAGAGGGGGTCGGGAGCAGTTCTTC.

This clone was detected once. CDR3 bases: TGTGCCAGCAGTTACCGCAGGGGCAGCGACGAGCAGTACTTC. It specifies CASSYRRGSDEQYF. The chain links TRBV6-5 to TRBJ2-7; D might be TRBD1 (6 bases). The V and J ends lost 2 bases and 5 bases respectively, with 13 bases between them. This CDR3 region has 14 residues. Germline V gene sequence: CDR1 MNHEY, CDR2 SVGAGI.

This sequence joins TRBV5-1 and TRBJ2-7; D is perhaps TRBD1 (6 bases). The CDR3 covers 14 residues. Germline V gene sequence: CDR1 SGHRS, CDR2 YFSETQ. Trimming shortened V by 0 bases and J by 5 bases, and 12 bases separated the two germline ends. The CDR3, as DNA: TGCGCCAGCAGCTTGGACAGGGAATTCCACGAGCAGTACTTC. Translation gives CASSLDREFHEQYF.

The chain combines TRBV19 with TRBJ2-7, with 9 bases matching TRBD1. Germline loops: CDR1 LNHDA, CDR2 SQIVND (reference sequence). This CDR3 region has 13 residues. The junction had 0 bases not matched to a gene; V was cut back by 6 bases and J by 0 bases. CDR3 DNA sequence: TGTGCCAGTAGGGACAGGGGCTCCTACGAGCAGTACTTC. Protein product: CASRDRGSYEQYF.

This CDR3 reads CASMGGNSPLHF. For the CDR3, the DNA is TGTGCCAGTATGGGGGGGAATTCACCCCTCCACTTT. The chain couples TRBV19 to TRBJ1-6, with D possibly matching TRBD1 (5 bases). The CDR3 runs 12 residues. Germline loops: CDR1 LNHDA, CDR2 SQIVND (reference sequence). Trimming shortened V by 7 bases and J by 7 bases, and 8 bases separated the two germline ends.

This clone was detected once. This CDR3 reads CASSLLTGGERQETQYF. The CDR3 DNA reads TGTGCCAGCAGTTTACTTACAGGGGGCGAACGCCAAGAGACCCAGTACTTC. The chain employs TRBV27 and TRBJ2-5; 9 nucleotides match TRBD1. This CDR3 region has 17 residues. CDR1 and CDR2 (germline): MNHEY, SMNVEV (reference sequence). The V segment lost 2 bases and the J segment 1 base; nucleotides outside the gene matches: 8.

The chain joins TRBV15 to TRBJ2-6; TRBD1 agrees at 9 bases. CDR1 and CDR2 from the germline V gene are LNHNV and YYDKDF (reference sequence). Unmatched junction bases numbered 9, after V lost 3 bases and J lost 0 bases. This CDR3 has 19 amino acids. The CDR3 bases are TGTGCCACCAGCAGCCTTTGGGGACAGGGCCCCTCTGGGGCCAACGTCCTGACTTTC. Its protein is CATSSLWGQGPSGANVLTF. The full variable domain, its missing parts supplied by reference TRBV15 and TRBJ2-6, is DAMVIQNPRYQVTQFGKPVTLSCSQTLNHNVMYWYQQKSSQAPKLLFHYYDKDFNNEADTPDNFQSRRPNTSFCFLDIRSPGLGDTAMYLCATSSLWGQGPSGANVLTFGAGSRLTVL.

This chain links TRBV27 with TRBJ2-1; D may be TRBD1 (6 bases). The CDR3 consists of 15 residues. Germline V gene sequence: CDR1 MNHEY, CDR2 SMNVEV (reference sequence). V was shortened by 5 bases and J by 6 bases, with 17 bases between the two germline ends. CDR3 region: CASSQIQGSSNEQFF. The CDR3 nucleotides are TGTGCCAGCAGTCAGATACAGGGATCCAGCAATGAGCAGTTCTTC.

This clone has only a few counts. The V gene is TRBV28, the J gene TRBJ1-5, with TRBD1 matching over 7 bases. The CDR3 consists of 14 residues. Germline CDR1 is MDHEN and CDR2 is SYDVKM. V gave up 6 bases and J gave up 6 bases; unmatched junction bases: 8. This chain's CDR3 is CASSQGDSRQPQHF. The CDR3 nucleotides read TGTGCCAGCAGCCAAGGGGACAGTCGTCAGCCCCAGCATTTT.

The CDR3 protein is CASSLMNSVQETQYF. The DNA of the CDR3 is TGTGCCAGCAGCTTAATGAATTCGGTTCAAGAGACCCAGTACTTC. This sequence joins TRBV7-2 and TRBJ2-5; D remains unclear. V gave up 2 bases and J gave up 2 bases, with 12 bases separating them. Germline V gives CDR1 SGHTA, CDR2 FQGNSA. The CDR3 totals 15 residues. Using reference TRBV7-2 and TRBJ2-5 for the parts outside the CDR3, the full variable domain is GAGVSQSPSNKVTEKGKDVELRCDPISGHTALYWYRQSLGQGLEFLIYFQGNSAPDKSGLPSDRFSAERTGGSVSTLTIQRTQQEDSAVYLCASSLMNSVQETQYFGPGTRLLVL.

J is TRBJ2-7 and V is TRBV21-1; TRBD1, the table's D call, was not compared with the DNA. TRBV21-1 is listed as a pseudogene. The CDR3 covers 15 residues. The CDR3, as DNA: TGTGCCAGCAGCAAAGAGGGGACAGGGCTCTACGAGCAGTACTTC. Protein product: CASSKEGTGLYEQYF.

The chain uses TRBV7-2 and TRBJ2-2, with a weak D call TRBD1 (5 bases). CDR3 size: 16 residues. Looked up from germline, CDR1 is SGHTA and CDR2 is FQGNSA. The ends were cut back, 4 bases at V and 4 bases at J, with 16 bases in the middle. The CDR3 region has the DNA TGTGCCAGCAGCTCCCGACGGCGACAGTCCACCGGGGAGCTGTTTTTT. Its translation: CASSSRRRQSTGELFF. Filled out from reference TRBV7-2 and TRBJ2-2, the complete variable domain reads GAGVSQSPSNKVTEKGKDVELRCDPISGHTALYWYRQSLGQGLEFLIYFQGNSAPDKSGLPSDRFSAERTGGSVSTLTIQRTQQEDSAVYLCASSSRRRQSTGELFFGEGSRLTVL.

This sequence joins TRBV12-3 or TRBV12-4 and TRBJ1-2; D is perhaps TRBD1 (5 bases). CDR3 size: 12 residues. Trimming left V 6 bases short and J 4 bases short, with 9 bases between. CDR3 residues: CASSLQAYGYTF. The CDR3 DNA is TGTGCCAGCAGCCTACAGGCCTATGGCTACACCTTC.

The CDR3 DNA reads TGTGCCAGCAGATCCCTGACTAGCGGCAACCAAGAGACCCAGTACTTC. It yields the protein CASRSLTSGNQETQYF. This chain joins TRBV6-6 and TRBJ2-5, with TRBD2 identical over 9 bases. V shed 6 bases and J 0 bases; nucleotides not matched to a gene: 8. This CDR3 is 16 amino acids long. CDR1 is MNHNY, CDR2 SVGAGI, per germline (reference sequence).

The rearrangement links TRBV6-5 to TRBJ1-1; 7 nucleotides agree with TRBD1. This CDR3 spans 15 amino acids. The junction had 11 bases not matched to a gene; V was cut back by 6 bases and J by 4 bases. In germline, CDR1 is MNHEY, CDR2 SVGAGI. The CDR3 protein is CASRPRTGRFTEAFF. In DNA form, the CDR3 reads TGTGCCAGCAGGCCAAGGACAGGCCGGTTCACTGAAGCTTTCTTT.

The chain recombines TRBV5-1 with TRBJ1-4; 9 bases line up with TRBD1. The V segment lost 1 base and the J segment 4 bases; nucleotides outside the gene matches: 11. CDR3 length: 18 residues. Germline CDR1 and CDR2: SGHRS and YFSETQ. The CDR3 nucleotides are TGCGCCAGCAGCTTGTATGCACAGGGGGCGGCGATTAATGAAAAACTGTTTTTT. The encoded protein is CASSLYAQGAAINEKLFF.

CDR3 amino acids: CASSPIRTGANGYTF. The CDR3 DNA reads TGTGCCAGCAGTCCAATTCGGACAGGGGCAAATGGCTACACCTTC. The chain has TRBV7-7 and TRBJ1-2, with 9 positions matching TRBD1. V lost 6 bases, J lost 6 bases, and 11 bases stayed unmatched. The CDR3 contains 15 residues. Germline CDR1 reads SSHAT; CDR2 reads FNYEAQ (reference sequence).

V gene TRBV6-2 or TRBV6-3 combines with J gene TRBJ2-5; the D gene is possibly TRBD2 (5 bases). Germline lookup yields CDR1 MNHEY and CDR2 SVGEGT. The V end lost 5 bases, the J end lost 4 bases, and 14 bases lay between the germline ends. The CDR3 contains 14 residues. The CDR3 nucleotides are TGTGCCAGCAGTGACACCCCACTAGTAGAGACCCAGTACTTC. Translating it yields CASSDTPLVETQYF.